The 12 T cell receptor beta chains in this list originate from one sample, sequenced in a study of T cells in Graves' hyperthyroidism and ophthalmopathy. TCR beta CDR3 regions were amplified from RNA transcripts. First-round RT-PCR with HTBI primers amplified the TCR CDR3 region. TCRdb redid the calling of the multiplex PCR reads with MiXCR, one entry per CDR3 protein. Here the sample spans 550,000 to 700,000 distinct CDR3 sequences, roughly 14% being singletons. Source material: blood. The source is a woman between 40 and 55 years old with Graves' ophthalmopathy.

The V and J genes are TRBV27 and TRBJ1-1; a weak D match, TRBD1 (5 bases). The germline V gene encodes CDR1 MNHEY and CDR2 SMNVEV (reference sequence). Trimming pared 5 bases from V and 7 bases from J, leaving 11 bases between. The CDR3 is made up of 12 amino acids. The CDR3 DNA sequence: TGTGCCAGCAGTGCGTTAACAGGTGAAGCTTTCTTT. Protein: CASSALTGEAFF.

This clonotype was seen many times. CDR3 bases: TGTGCCAGCAGCAGGGTCTCCGCGACAGATACGCAGTATTTT. It codes for CASSRVSATDTQYF. V gene TRBV28 combines with J gene TRBJ2-3, with D perhaps TRBD1 (5 bases). Trimming pared 6 bases from V and 3 bases from J, leaving 13 bases between. Germline values: CDR1 MDHEN, CDR2 SYDVKM. CDR3 length equals 14 residues.

There are a few counts of this clonotype. This chain joins TRBV11-2 and TRBJ2-1; weak D call: TRBD2 (7 bases). This CDR3 spans 16 amino acids. V lost 0 bases and J 7 bases, leaving 16 bases between the germline ends. The germline CDR1 and CDR2 sequences are SGHAT and FQNNGV. CDR3 sequence reads: CASSLEWGGAGNEQFF. CDR3 DNA sequence: TGTGCCAGCAGCTTAGAGTGGGGGGGCGCGGGAAATGAGCAGTTCTTC.

This clonotype was seen at least ten times. The rearrangement links TRBV4-1 to TRBJ1-2; possibly TRBD1 for D (6 bases). In germline, CDR1 is MGHRA, CDR2 YSYEKL. Trimming cost V 0 bases and J 4 bases, with 9 bases left between them. The CDR3 has 14 residues. The CDR3 sequence is CASSQDQGPYGYTF. Written as DNA, the CDR3 is TGCGCCAGCAGCCAAGATCAGGGGCCCTATGGCTACACCTTC.

This clonotype was found a few times. This may arise from a read error, as a much more abundant clone is one base away. The J gene is TRBJ2-2, the V gene TRBV30; D gene uncertain. Trimming took 2 bases from V and 4 from J, leaving 8 bases between them. This CDR3 comprises 13 residues. Germline loops: CDR1 GTSNPN, CDR2 SVGIG (reference sequence). The CDR3 loop reads CAWSQGSTGELFF. CDR3 in DNA: TGTGCCTGGAGTCAAGGATCCACCGGGGAGCTGTTTTTT.

At least ten counts were recorded for this clonotype. This sequence joins TRBV12-5 and TRBJ2-3, with no clear D. Germline lookup yields CDR1 LGHNT and CDR2 FRNRAP. The CDR3 has 14 residues. V was shortened by 1 base and J by 6 bases, with 11 bases between the two germline ends. The DNA for the CDR3 is TGTGCTAGTGGTTTGGGGACGGCCCGGGATACGCAGTATTTT. Protein product: CASGLGTARDTQYF.

This clonotype was seen only a few times. The chain joins TRBV27 to TRBJ2-7; TRBD2 agrees at 9 bases. Germline loops: CDR1 MNHEY, CDR2 SMNVEV (reference sequence). This CDR3 has 16 residues. V gave up 7 bases and J gave up 2 bases; unmatched junction bases: 12. CDR3 coding DNA: TGTGCCAGCATGGGACTGGGAGCGGGAGGAGCCTACGAGCAGTACTTC. Protein product: CASMGLGAGGAYEQYF.

The V call is TRBV12-3 or TRBV12-4, the J call TRBJ1-5; 10 bases match TRBD1. J gave up 6 bases and V 5 bases, and 7 bases lay outside the gene matches. There are 15 residues in the CDR3. In DNA form, the CDR3 reads TGTGCCAGCAGTGGGCTGACAGGGGGCCTTCAGCCCCAGCATTTT. Encoded protein: CASSGLTGGLQPQHF.

This clonotype was observed many times. This chain links TRBV30 with TRBJ2-7; D is tentatively TRBD1 or TRBD2 (5 bases each). V gave up 3 bases and J gave up 0 bases, with 15 bases separating them. The CDR3 runs 15 residues. The V gene's germline CDR1 is GTSNPN and CDR2 SVGIG (reference sequence). This CDR3 reads CAWSRRGYISYEQYF. CDR3 DNA sequence: TGTGCCTGGAGCCGCCGGGGCTACATCTCCTACGAGCAGTACTTC.

Relative to its sample, this clonotype is medium-sized (0.01 to 0.1%). The genes are TRBV12-3 or TRBV12-4 and TRBJ2-5; D is unclear. The CDR3 contains 13 residues. Between the trimmed V and J ends, which lost 6 bases and 5 bases, there was a span of 13 bases. This CDR3 reads CASSLQRTETQYF. CDR3 in DNA: TGTGCCAGCAGCTTACAGAGGACGGAGACCCAGTACTTC.

This clonotype was seen repeatedly, ten times or more. The chain is built from TRBV29-1 and TRBJ2-2, with D tentatively TRBD1 (5 bases). V was shortened by 5 bases and J by 5 bases, with 9 bases between the two germline ends. This CDR3 has 12 residues. Germline V gene sequence: CDR1 SQVTM, CDR2 ANQGSEA. CDR3 loop: CSVKGNTGELFF. CDR3 bases: TGCAGCGTTAAGGGGAATACCGGGGAGCTGTTTTTT.

This clonotype turned up a few times. One junction end does not reproduce the germline sequence, and a read error may be involved. The chain is built from TRBV28 and TRBJ1-1; 7 bases match TRBD1. Germline CDR1 is MDHEN and CDR2 is SYDVKM. The CDR3 length is 15 residues. CDR3 sequence reads: CASSLTGVWGTEASF. CDR3 nucleotide sequence: TGTGCCAGCAGTTTAACAGGGGTATGGGGCACTGAAGCTTCCTTT.